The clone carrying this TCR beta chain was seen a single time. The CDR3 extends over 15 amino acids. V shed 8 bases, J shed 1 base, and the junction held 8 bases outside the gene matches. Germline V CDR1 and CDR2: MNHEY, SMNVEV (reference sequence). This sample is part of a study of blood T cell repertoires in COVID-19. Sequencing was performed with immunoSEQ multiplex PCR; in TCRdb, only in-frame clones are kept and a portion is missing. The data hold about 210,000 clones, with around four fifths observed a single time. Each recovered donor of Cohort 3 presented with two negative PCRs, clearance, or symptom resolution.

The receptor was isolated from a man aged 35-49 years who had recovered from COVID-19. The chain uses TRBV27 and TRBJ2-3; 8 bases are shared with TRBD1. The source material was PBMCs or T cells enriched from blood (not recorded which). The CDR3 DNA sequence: TGTGCCAGCCCAGGGGGCGGACACTGCACAGATACGCAGTATTTT. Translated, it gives CASPGGGHCTDTQYF.